The clone carrying this T cell receptor beta chain was seen many times. Its antigen is undetermined. With iRepertoire HTBI primers and Arm-PCR of CDR3 regions, TCR beta libraries were built. TCRdb ran MiXCR on the multiplex PCR reads and lists one entry per CDR3 protein. The sample contains 350,000 to 550,000 distinct CDR3 sequences, roughly 15% of which appear only once. V was pared by 6 bases and J by 4 bases, with 4 bases of the junction left unmatched. This CDR3 contains 15 residues. Germline values: CDR1 MNHNS, CDR2 SASEGT. The source of the sample is a study of regulatory T cells in long-lasting Graves disease. Study-level points and caveats: Persistent Graves' patients showed a TCR diversity that was lower than that of newly diagnosed ones.

Time point: newly diagnosed GD, antithyroid drugs for less than 3 months. PBMC-derived RNA was used for the TCR library. This same sample was also part of a study on T cells in Graves' hyperthyroidism and ophthalmopathy. As that study records: TCR CDR3 underwent first-round RT-PCR with the HTBI primer set.

This TCR was recovered from a woman between 45 and 60 years old with Graves disease. The chain links TRBV6-1 to TRBJ2-2, with 11 bases fitting TRBD2. The sequencing here drew on peripheral blood mononuclear cells (PBMCs), taken at new diagnosis, from a patient treated with antithyroid drugs. CDR3 protein: CASRTSGRSTGELFF. The CDR3 nucleotides read TGTGCCAGCAGAACTAGCGGGAGATCCACCGGGGAGCTGTTTTTT.